A selection of T cell receptor beta chains follows, all from one sample in a study of blood T cell repertoires in COVID-19. This table comes from immunoSEQ multiplex PCR, and its TCRdb copy is limited to in-frame clones, with some not included. The table records nearly 250,000 clones, 86% of them present only once. The sequenced sample was PBMCs or T cells enriched from blood (not recorded which). The receptors here all came from a woman in her forties or fifties who had recovered from COVID-19. CDR3s leave out the opening cysteine and the closing phenylalanine or tryptophan.

TRBV5-4	TRBJ1-2	ASSLRGQANYGYT
TRBV6-5	TRBJ1-2	ASSYQAGGYGYT
TRBV7-9	TRBJ1-6	ASSGQGYASPLH
TRBV4-2	TRBJ2-7	ASSQDWGGGFEQY
TRBV19	TRBJ2-1	ASSSRTSGSIGSYNEQF
TRBV20-1	TRBJ1-4	SASPGPNEKLF
TRBV15	TRBJ2-1	ATSRDPGSYNEQF
TRBV5-4	TRBJ2-1	ASSPYPYAEQF
TRBV3-1/TRBV3-2	TRBJ1-3	ATGQRGSGNTIY
TRBV7-2	TRBJ1-2	ASSLVPLLRTAGYT
TRBV15	TRBJ2-7	ATSRDRGDRGMYEQY
TRBV19	TRBJ1-2	ASATGIYYGYT
TRBV9	TRBJ2-2	ASSVDGTGELF
TRBV5-1	TRBJ2-7	ASSPVPGQGYEQY
TRBV7-3	TRBJ2-1	ASSPLGLAGGKRYNEQF
TRBV27	TRBJ1-5	ASSLYRGSSNQPQH
TRBV6-5	TRBJ1-2	ASSTGVGGYT
TRBV7-9	TRBJ1-2	ASRSGQRYGYT
TRBV7-3	TRBJ1-2	ASSLPGTGGPHYGYT
TRBV6-5	TRBJ2-1	ASSYLTGNEQF
TRBV7-3	TRBJ2-1	ASSPRAGTGYNEQF
TRBV6-6	TRBJ2-7	ASSILQGGEQY
TRBV10-2	TRBJ2-7	ATYKDRVTYEQY
TRBV27	TRBJ2-2	ASSLRQVAGELF
TRBV9	TRBJ1-3	ASSVVAKQGPIY
TRBV18	TRBJ1-2	ASSRQTQYGYT
TRBV2	TRBJ2-7	ASSRDRDYEQY
TRBV24-1	TRBJ2-2	ATSKPEGLADTGELF
TRBV6-5	TRBJ1-5	ASSSTGYNQPQH
TRBV5-1	TRBJ1-3	ASSSRDRNTIY
TRBV7-2	TRBJ2-5	ASSLGPRETQY
TRBV5-1	TRBJ2-7	ASKRTSGSYEQY
TRBV20-1	TRBJ1-6	SASLATGVGSPLH
TRBV29-1	TRBJ2-5	SADYTETQY
TRBV6-5	TRBJ1-2	ASSSRGQPHGYT
TRBV30	TRBJ2-3	AWSVLAGGRQASTDTQY
TRBV4-1	TRBJ2-1	ASSQGRLAGGRRSYNEQF
TRBV28	TRBJ1-5	ASGLIVQPQH
TRBV19	TRBJ1-2	ASSTFKHT
TRBV5-1	TRBJ2-3	ASTLGQGSTDTQY
TRBV3-1/TRBV3-2	TRBJ1-1	ASSQDSPGGWGTEAF
TRBV6-4	TRBJ2-2	ASSDSAGGTGELF
TRBV7-9	TRBJ2-4	ASSLVGRAENIQY
TRBV7-3	TRBJ1-1	ASSRQVNTEAF
TRBV7-2	TRBJ2-6	ASSLGGVLT
TRBV7-7	TRBJ2-1	ASSLSGSGPNNEQF
TRBV18	TRBJ1-6	ASSGTDYNSPLH
TRBV6-2/TRBV6-3	TRBJ2-5	ASSTTSGGPGTQY